This T cell receptor (beta chain) is from a study of PD-L1 blockade in urothelial cancer. The wider study: Previous chemotherapy exposure amounted to 0 to 3 regimens for patients.

The data were produced by immunoSEQ multiplex PCR, yet TCRdb's version contains in-frame clones alone and is incomplete. The sample includes about 80,000 clones, roughly 87% of them seen just once. The length of the CDR3 is 18 residues. V gave up 0 bases and J gave up 0 bases; unmatched junction bases: 8. Germline values: CDR1 LGHNA, CDR2 YNFKEQ. V usage is TRBV4-2 and J usage is TRBJ2-7, with 10 bases fitting TRBD2. The receptor was isolated from a woman in her 70s with urothelial cancer. Sequencing used PBMCs, obtained around atezolizumab (anti-PD-L1) treatment. CDR3 in DNA: TGTGCCAGCAGCCAAGAAGGACTAGCGGCCGGACCCTCCTACGAGCAGTACTTC. The encoded protein is CASSQEGLAAGPSYEQYF.